This T cell receptor (beta chain) was profiled in a study of shared clonotypes between healthy human individuals. General study results and limits: There were few donors, and this limited the genetic and exposure-history diversity represented.

It was at deep level that the assay was run. Researchers divided each subset's genomic DNA evenly across several immunoSEQ plates. In the authors' workflow: Without quality scores, immunoSEQ junctional reads could not be filtered like full-length reads. Sequenced by immunoSEQ multiplex PCR; TCRdb stores in-frame clones only, minus some. The D gene and trimming were derived from the DNA, and the V and J assignments and clone size from that table. The profile shows about 490,000 clones, 70% to 85% of them singletons. The CDR3 is 14 amino acids. The germline V gene has CDR1 SGDLS and CDR2 YYNGEE. V was cut by 0 bases and J by 9 bases, with 13 bases left in between. The count of this clone is one. Its antigen is currently unknown.

V and J are TRBV9 and TRBJ2-1, with D perhaps matching TRBD1 (7 bases). The sequenced sample consisted of PBMCs. The sequence derives from a woman in her 40s in good health. Some clones in this sample may be carry-over from other donors' samples. CDR3 sequence: CASSVAGGGGEQFF. As DNA, the CDR3 is TGTGCCAGCAGCGTAGCTGGAGGGGGCGGTGAGCAGTTCTTC.